The rows below give T cell receptor beta chains drawn from one sample of a study of early T cells in non-severe SARS-CoV-2 infection. TCRdb ran MiXCR on the 5' RACE reads and lists one entry per CDR3 protein. The sample has 70,000 to 80,000 distinct CDR3 sequences; roughly an eighth are singletons. Here the sequenced sample was whole blood, taken at baseline. The receptors derive from an adult who was a healthcare worker with PCR-confirmed SARS-CoV-2 infection or an uninfected control (not recorded which). The CDR3 runs from the conserved cysteine through the conserved F or W. D genes are given only for firm matches. Clone size is shown for a subset of rows, as once, few, many or a class of expanded clone.

clone_size: few; j_call: TRBJ2-1; v_call: TRBV11-2; d_call: -; cdr3_nt: TGTGCCAGCAGCTTAGCCCCAAAATCATACAATGAGCAGTTCTTC; cdr3_aa: CASSLAPKSYNEQFF
clone_size: many; j_call: TRBJ1-3; v_call: TRBV11-2; d_call: -; cdr3_nt: TGTGCCAGCAGCTTAGGAACAAGCTCTGGAAACACCATATATTTT; cdr3_aa: CASSLGTSSGNTIYF
clone_size: -; j_call: TRBJ2-7; v_call: TRBV2; d_call: -; cdr3_nt: TGTGCCAGCAGTGATTGGTACGAGCAGTACTTC; cdr3_aa: CASSDWYEQYF
clone_size: few; j_call: TRBJ1-5; v_call: TRBV10-3; d_call: -; cdr3_nt: TGTGCCATCAGTGAGTCCGTTCAACAGGGCATCGGCCAGCCCCAGCATTTT; cdr3_aa: CAISESVQQGIGQPQHF
clone_size: few; j_call: TRBJ1-1; v_call: TRBV6-5; d_call: -; cdr3_nt: TGTGCCGCAAAGAGGGGGGGAACTGAAGCTTTCTTT; cdr3_aa: CAAKRGGTEAFF
clone_size: many; j_call: TRBJ1-6; v_call: TRBV28; d_call: -; cdr3_nt: TGTGCCAGCAGCCCTTGGGGGGTAGAATCACCCCTCCACTTT; cdr3_aa: CASSPWGVESPLHF
clone_size: -; j_call: TRBJ2-1; v_call: TRBV27; d_call: TRBD2; cdr3_nt: TGTGCCAGCAGTTATAGCGGGGCGACCTCCTACAATGAGCAGTTCTTC; cdr3_aa: CASSYSGATSYNEQFF
clone_size: -; j_call: TRBJ2-7; v_call: TRBV12-3/TRBV12-4; d_call: -; cdr3_nt: TGTGCCAGCAAAGGGGGGCAGGCCGTCTCCTACGAGCAGTACTTC; cdr3_aa: CASKGGQAVSYEQYF
clone_size: -; j_call: TRBJ1-4; v_call: TRBV7-9; d_call: -; cdr3_nt: TGTGCCAGCAGCTTCTTTGCAGGGAGCAATTATTTT; cdr3_aa: CASSFFAGSNYF
clone_size: few; j_call: TRBJ1-1; v_call: TRBV20-1; d_call: -; cdr3_nt: TGCAGTGCTCACCCTGAAGCTTTCTTT; cdr3_aa: CSAHPEAFF
clone_size: many; j_call: TRBJ2-7; v_call: TRBV20-1; d_call: TRBD1; cdr3_nt: TGCAGTGCTAGAGTGGACAGGGGCTACGAGCAGTACTTC; cdr3_aa: CSARVDRGYEQYF
clone_size: -; j_call: TRBJ1-1; v_call: TRBV29-1; d_call: TRBD1; cdr3_nt: TGCAGCGTTGTTCAATCAGGGGGTCACACTGAAGCTTTCTTT; cdr3_aa: CSVVQSGGHTEAFF
clone_size: many; j_call: TRBJ1-2; v_call: TRBV28; d_call: -; cdr3_nt: TGTGCCAGCAGTTTGGTGGCAGTTGTGTATGGCTACACCTTC; cdr3_aa: CASSLVAVVYGYTF
clone_size: few; j_call: TRBJ2-7; v_call: TRBV20-1; d_call: TRBD1; cdr3_nt: TGCAGAGGGGACAGGGGCTACGAGCAGTACTTC; cdr3_aa: CRGDRGYEQYF
clone_size: few; j_call: TRBJ2-7; v_call: TRBV12-2; d_call: -; cdr3_nt: TGTGCAAGTCGCAACTGGGGGGCTTCCGGGACCTACGAGCAGTACTTC; cdr3_aa: CASRNWGASGTYEQYF
clone_size: many; j_call: TRBJ2-6; v_call: TRBV2; d_call: -; cdr3_nt: TGTGCCAGCAGTGCCTCGAGGAGCTCTGGGGCCAACGTCCTGACTTTC; cdr3_aa: CASSASRSSGANVLTF
clone_size: -; j_call: TRBJ1-1; v_call: TRBV3-1; d_call: -; cdr3_nt: TGTGCCAGCAGCCAACTTGGAGGGCCTGAAGCTTTCTTT; cdr3_aa: CASSQLGGPEAFF
clone_size: few; j_call: TRBJ2-2; v_call: TRBV5-4; d_call: -; cdr3_nt: TGTGCCAGCAGCGCCAGGGGCACCGGGGAGCTGTTTTTT; cdr3_aa: CASSARGTGELFF
clone_size: -; j_call: TRBJ1-1; v_call: TRBV4-1; d_call: -; cdr3_nt: TGCGCCAGCAGGTCTCCGGGGAAGGGATTATACACTGAAGCTTTCTTT; cdr3_aa: CASRSPGKGLYTEAFF
clone_size: few; j_call: TRBJ2-2; v_call: TRBV6-1; d_call: TRBD2; cdr3_nt: TGTGCCAGCAGCCGTTCTAGCGGGAGGAACACCGGGGAGCTGTTTTTT; cdr3_aa: CASSRSSGRNTGELFF
clone_size: few; j_call: TRBJ1-1; v_call: TRBV18; d_call: -; cdr3_nt: TGTGCCAGCTCACCGGGGAGAATCGAAGCTTTCTTT; cdr3_aa: CASSPGRIEAFF
clone_size: few; j_call: TRBJ1-6; v_call: TRBV7-8; d_call: -; cdr3_nt: TGTGCCAGCAGCTCTCAGGGTGGATATTCACCCCTCCACTTT; cdr3_aa: CASSSQGGYSPLHF
clone_size: few; j_call: TRBJ2-5; v_call: TRBV6-2/TRBV6-3; d_call: -; cdr3_nt: TGTGCCAGCAGTTACGGACCAGAAGAGACCCAGTACTTC; cdr3_aa: CASSYGPEETQYF
clone_size: -; j_call: TRBJ2-5; v_call: TRBV7-2; d_call: -; cdr3_nt: TGTGCCAGCAGCTTAGACTACAGGGTCCAAGAGACCCAGTACTTC; cdr3_aa: CASSLDYRVQETQYF
clone_size: few; j_call: TRBJ1-1; v_call: TRBV7-9; d_call: -; cdr3_nt: TGTGCCAGCAGCTTTGACAGCTTGGGGAACACTGAAGCTTTCTTT; cdr3_aa: CASSFDSLGNTEAFF
clone_size: few; j_call: TRBJ1-1; v_call: TRBV28; d_call: -; cdr3_nt: TGTGCCAGCAGTGAGGTTTTGAAAGCTTTCTTT; cdr3_aa: CASSEVLKAFF
clone_size: -; j_call: TRBJ2-7; v_call: TRBV2; d_call: TRBD1; cdr3_nt: TGTGCCAGCAGTCCGACAGGGGACCACGAGCAGTACTTC; cdr3_aa: CASSPTGDHEQYF
clone_size: -; j_call: TRBJ2-2; v_call: TRBV14; d_call: -; cdr3_nt: TGTGCCAGCAGCCAAGTTTGGGAAGGGTACACCGGGGAGCTGTTTTTT; cdr3_aa: CASSQVWEGYTGELFF
clone_size: -; j_call: TRBJ1-4; v_call: TRBV5-5; d_call: TRBD1; cdr3_nt: TGTGCCAGCAGCTATACAGGGGGCTGGGATGAAAAACTGTTTTTT; cdr3_aa: CASSYTGGWDEKLFF
clone_size: many; j_call: TRBJ2-1; v_call: TRBV4-3; d_call: TRBD2; cdr3_nt: TGCGCCAGCAGCCCAGAGACTAGCGGGGTGCGCAATGAGCAGTTCTTC; cdr3_aa: CASSPETSGVRNEQFF
clone_size: -; j_call: TRBJ2-2; v_call: TRBV4-2; d_call: -; cdr3_nt: TGTGCCAGCAGCCAAGATGGCTTTAACACCGGGGAGCTGTTTTTT; cdr3_aa: CASSQDGFNTGELFF
clone_size: few; j_call: TRBJ2-6; v_call: TRBV15; d_call: -; cdr3_nt: TGTGCCACCAGCAGCGGCGGTCAACGCTCTGGGGCCAACGTCCTGACTTTC; cdr3_aa: CATSSGGQRSGANVLTF
clone_size: -; j_call: TRBJ2-2; v_call: TRBV7-9; d_call: -; cdr3_nt: TGTGCCAGCAGCAACAAGGGGTCCACCGGGGAGCTGTTTTTT; cdr3_aa: CASSNKGSTGELFF
clone_size: many; j_call: TRBJ2-7; v_call: TRBV9; d_call: -; cdr3_nt: TGTGCCAGCAGCCCACGGACAGCCGCGGCATACGAGCAGTACTTC; cdr3_aa: CASSPRTAAAYEQYF
clone_size: -; j_call: TRBJ2-1; v_call: TRBV28; d_call: -; cdr3_nt: TGTGCCAGCAGTCTGATTCCCCCGGGGCCCCGAGGGAATGAGCAGTTCTTC; cdr3_aa: CASSLIPPGPRGNEQFF
clone_size: -; j_call: TRBJ1-1; v_call: TRBV29-1; d_call: TRBD1; cdr3_nt: TGCAGCGCCGGGACAGGGATGGGCACTGAAGCTTTCTTT; cdr3_aa: CSAGTGMGTEAFF
clone_size: many; j_call: TRBJ2-7; v_call: TRBV18; d_call: -; cdr3_nt: TGTGCCAGCTCACCCGGTCGAGGCGAGCAGTACTTC; cdr3_aa: CASSPGRGEQYF
clone_size: few; j_call: TRBJ1-6; v_call: TRBV6-5; d_call: TRBD1; cdr3_nt: TGTGCCAGCAGTTACTCGAGAGTAGGGGGCAGCTCACCCCTCCATTTT; cdr3_aa: CASSYSRVGGSSPLHF
clone_size: -; j_call: TRBJ2-3; v_call: TRBV20-1; d_call: TRBD2; cdr3_nt: TGCAGTGCTAGAGTATATAGCGGGGGGGCCAAAGATACGCAGTATTTT; cdr3_aa: CSARVYSGGAKDTQYF
clone_size: -; j_call: TRBJ1-6; v_call: TRBV28; d_call: TRBD1; cdr3_nt: TGTGCCAGCAGTTGGGACAGGGATAATTCACCCCTCCACTTT; cdr3_aa: CASSWDRDNSPLHF
clone_size: few; j_call: TRBJ2-7; v_call: TRBV20-1; d_call: -; cdr3_nt: TGCAGTGCTAGAGATCTGAAGGGGGCCTACGAGCAGTACTTC; cdr3_aa: CSARDLKGAYEQYF
clone_size: -; j_call: TRBJ2-3; v_call: TRBV28; d_call: -; cdr3_nt: TGTGCCAGCAGTGGGGAGTACCTAGATACGCAGTATTTT; cdr3_aa: CASSGEYLDTQYF
clone_size: -; j_call: TRBJ1-3; v_call: TRBV19; d_call: -; cdr3_nt: TGTGCCACCCGACAGAAGCACTCTGGAAACACCATATATTTT; cdr3_aa: CATRQKHSGNTIYF
clone_size: -; j_call: TRBJ2-7; v_call: TRBV11-3; d_call: -; cdr3_nt: TGTGCCAGCAGCTTAGATCGGGACGAGCAGTACTTC; cdr3_aa: CASSLDRDEQYF
clone_size: many; j_call: TRBJ1-1; v_call: TRBV28; d_call: TRBD1; cdr3_nt: TGTGCCAGCAGTTTTTGGGACAGGGGGATGGCTTTCTTT; cdr3_aa: CASSFWDRGMAFF
clone_size: -; j_call: TRBJ2-1; v_call: TRBV6-5; d_call: TRBD2; cdr3_nt: TGTGCCAGCTTTAGCGGGGGGGACAATGAGCAGTTCTTT; cdr3_aa: CASFSGGDNEQFF